Listed here are 20 T cell receptor beta chains from one sample, sequenced in a study of cytomegalovirus exposure and HLA in healthy donors. With 60 Vbeta and 13 Jbeta primers, the PCR was carried out. Profiling relied on immunoSEQ multiplex PCR, and the TCRdb table lists in-frame clones only, not all of them. The sample shows about 130,000 clones, more than 80% of them seen only once. Sample: PBMCs. The receptor source for this set is a woman aged 25 to 39 in good health and CMV-seropositive.

This chain connects TRBV5-8 to TRBJ1-5, with TRBD1 matching 10 bases. The CDR3 has 15 residues. V was pared by 1 base and J by 4 bases, with 2 bases of the junction left unmatched. CDR1 is SGHTS, CDR2 YDEGEE, per germline. The CDR3 is CASSLWDRGNQPQHF. The CDR3 DNA follows: TGTGCCAGCAGCTTGTGGGACAGGGGAAATCAGCCCCAGCATTTT.

This chain uses TRBV15 with TRBJ1-5; D uncertain. Trimming removed 6 bases from V and 0 bases from J, with 6 bases in between. Germline CDR1 is LNHNV and CDR2 is YYDKDF (reference sequence). This CDR3 comprises 13 residues. The CDR3: CATRQFSNQPQHF. The CDR3 DNA is TGTGCCACCAGACAGTTTAGCAATCAGCCCCAGCATTTT. Drawing the rest from reference TRBV15 and TRBJ1-5, the complete variable domain is DAMVIQNPRYQVTQFGKPVTLSCSQTLNHNVMYWYQQKSSQAPKLLFHYYDKDFNNEADTPDNFQSRRPNTSFCFLDIRSPGLGDTAMYLCATRQFSNQPQHFGDGTRLSIL.

This clone was counted a single time. DNA for the CDR3: TGTGCCAGCTCACCGGGACAGGGGACGCGCGAAATCTATGGCTACACCTTC. It is translated as CASSPGQGTREIYGYTF. The chain couples TRBV18 to TRBJ1-2, with 10 bases lining up with TRBD1. CDR3 length: 17 amino acids. V lost 3 bases and J lost 4; bases outside the gene matches: 11. Germline V gene sequence: CDR1 KGHSH, CDR2 LQKENI.

In regard to this clone: Since the CDR3 does not end with the conserved phenylalanine or tryptophan, this likely comes from a read error. The DNA is omitted, as the CDR3 cannot be located on it reliably, and the CDR3 follows TCRdb's listing. This chain links TRBV28 with TRBJ1-2; TRBD1 is taken as the D call from the table, unchecked against the DNA. Germline V lookup: CDR1 MDHEN, CDR2 SYDVKM. The CDR3 length is 14 residues, termini included. CDR3 protein: CASSLSQAASTGAL.

This clone was picked up one time. This chain links TRBV19 with TRBJ1-5; D is undetermined. V lost 1 base, J lost 4 bases, and 8 bases lay in between. The length of the CDR3 is 14 residues. Germline CDR1 is LNHDA and CDR2 is SQIVND (reference sequence). CDR3 sequence reads: CASSIARRNQPQHF. CDR3 nucleotides: TGTGCCAGTAGTATAGCGCGCCGTAATCAGCCCCAGCATTTT.

V and J are TRBV2 and TRBJ1-2, with D unresolved. The CDR3 contains 14 residues. Germline CDR1 reads SNHLY; CDR2 reads FYNNEI. V gave up 2 bases and J gave up 3 bases, with 10 bases separating them. The CDR3 coding sequence is TGTGCCAGCAGTGAACCGGGCGGGCACTATGGCTACACCTTC. Translating gives CASSEPGGHYGYTF.

This chain uses TRBV4-2 with TRBJ2-7, with D possibly TRBD1 on 6 matching bases. CDR3 length equals 14 residues. Germline assignment: CDR1 LGHNA and CDR2 YNFKEQ. Trimming pared 1 base from V and 11 bases from J, leaving 18 bases between. The CDR3 region has the DNA TGTGCCAGCAGCCAAGGGGCGTCCGTTGAGGGGGAGTACTTC. This gives the protein CASSQGASVEGEYF.

V usage is TRBV10-3 and J usage is TRBJ2-2; TRBD2 agrees at 7 bases. Trimming took 10 bases from V and 6 from J; bases not matched to a gene: 5. The CDR3 length is 12 residues. The germline CDR1 and CDR2 sequences are ENHRY and SYGVKD. The DNA for the CDR3 is TGTGCCAACTCCGCGGGAGCCGGGGAGCTGTTTTTT. This translates into CANSAGAGELFF.

The chain is built from TRBV27 and TRBJ1-1, with a weak D call TRBD1 (5 bases). The germline V gene encodes CDR1 MNHEY and CDR2 SMNVEV (reference sequence). This CDR3 region has 12 residues. Trimming took off 5 bases at V and 8 bases at J, with 12 bases between the two ends. CDR3 amino acids: CASSLRAGEAFF. In DNA form, the CDR3 reads TGTGCCAGCAGTCTACGTGCAGGGGAAGCTTTCTTT.

The CDR3 spells CASTLPTGGRLAGEETQYF. For the CDR3, the DNA is TGTGCCAGCACTCTTCCGACAGGGGGAAGACTAGCGGGAGAGGAGACCCAGTACTTC. V gene TRBV27 combines with J gene TRBJ2-5; 12 positions match TRBD2. This CDR3 region has 19 residues. V trimming: 7 bases; J trimming: 5 bases; junction bases outside the gene matches: 20. Germline CDR1 MNHEY, CDR2 SMNVEV (reference sequence).

The genes are TRBV5-1 and TRBJ2-7; TRBD2 aligns across 10 bases. V was pared by 5 bases and J by 0 bases, with 5 bases of the junction left unmatched. The germline V gene encodes CDR1 SGHRS and CDR2 YFSETQ. CDR3 length equals 15 residues. CDR3 in amino acids: CASRSSSGSSYEQYF. The CDR3 DNA reads as TGCGCCAGCAGGTCCTCTAGCGGGAGCTCCTACGAGCAGTACTTC.

Turning to this clone: The junction does not match germline at one end; this may be a read error. The chain uses TRBV6-5 and TRBJ1-6, with D hard to call. This CDR3 spans 13 amino acids. Germline V gene lookup returns CDR1 MNHEY and CDR2 SVGAGI. The CDR3 loop is CASSYPAGSPLHF. CDR3 in DNA: TGTGCCAGCAGTTACCCGGCGGGATCACCCCTCCATTTT.

This sequence joins TRBV6-5 and TRBJ2-1; D may be TRBD1 (6 bases). The germline V and J ends were trimmed by 6 bases and 7 bases, with 13 bases remaining between them. CDR3 size: 13 residues. Per the germline V gene, CDR1 is MNHEY and CDR2 is SVGAGI. The CDR3: CASRLGGGNEQFF. CDR3 DNA sequence: TGTGCCAGCAGACTAGGGGGTGGGAATGAGCAGTTCTTC.

V is TRBV30 and J is TRBJ2-7; 7 positions match TRBD1. Looked up from germline, CDR1 is GTSNPN and CDR2 is SVGIG (reference sequence). Germline trimming cut 7 bases from V and 3 bases from J; bases unmatched to any gene: 6. This CDR3 contains 12 residues. The CDR3 spells CASGQTNYEQYF. CDR3 nucleotide sequence: TGTGCCTCGGGACAGACAAACTACGAGCAGTACTTC.

The chain carries TRBV4-1 and TRBJ2-7, with 10 positions matching TRBD2. This CDR3 is 18 amino acids long. The V and J ends lost 4 bases and 4 bases, in that order; junction bases with no gene match: 16. Germline CDR1 MGHRA, CDR2 YSYEKL. CDR3 protein: CASSLPHRRSGGGYEQYF. In DNA form, the CDR3 reads TGCGCCAGCAGCCTACCCCACCGACGGAGCGGGGGGGGGTACGAGCAGTACTTC.

The rearrangement uses TRBV6-1 and TRBJ1-3; D uncertain. Trimming left V 2 bases short and J 2 bases short, with 4 bases between. From germline, CDR1 is MNHNS and CDR2 SASEGT. This CDR3 has 13 amino acids. CDR3 coding DNA: TGTGCCAGCAGTGAACTTCCTGGAAACACCATATATTTT. As protein: CASSELPGNTIYF.

The chain uses TRBV18 and TRBJ1-1; D might be TRBD1 (5 bases). Trimming stripped 6 bases from V and 5 bases from J, with 19 bases between. The CDR3 spans 15 residues. Germline CDR1 is KGHSH and CDR2 is LQKENI. Written as DNA, the CDR3 is TGTGCCAGCTCGTCGGCTAGGGGAGGGAGGACTGAAGCTTTCTTT. Encoded protein: CASSSARGGRTEAFF.

This clone has just one count. V is TRBV28 and J is TRBJ1-1; D may be TRBD1 (5 bases). This CDR3 has 17 amino acids. V lost 5 bases to trimming and J lost 5 bases, with 24 bases between them. The germline V gene has CDR1 MDHEN and CDR2 SYDVKM. CDR3 in amino acids: CASSDTPQTVGRTEAFF. The CDR3 coding sequence is TGTGCCAGCAGTGACACGCCCCAGACAGTGGGGAGGACTGAAGCTTTCTTT.

The chain recombines TRBV9 with TRBJ2-1; 7 bases match TRBD2. With 0 bases clipped from V and 9 bases from J, the junction kept 9 bases outside the gene matches. The CDR3 is 15 amino acids. CDR1 and CDR2 from the germline V gene are SGDLS and YYNGEE. The CDR3 DNA is TGTGCCAGCAGCGTAGAAGGACTAGGGCAGAGTGAGCAGTTCTTC. Translated, it gives CASSVEGLGQSEQFF.

The V gene is TRBV9, the J gene TRBJ2-1; 7 nucleotides agree with TRBD2. Germline CDR1 reads SGDLS; CDR2 reads YYNGEE. The J segment lost 5 bases and the V segment lost 4 bases, leaving 9 bases of the junction unmatched. The CDR3 runs 15 residues. CDR3 sequence (DNA): TGTGCCAGCAGCCCCCTCGGACTAGTTGACAATGAGCAGTTCTTC. Translation: CASSPLGLVDNEQFF.